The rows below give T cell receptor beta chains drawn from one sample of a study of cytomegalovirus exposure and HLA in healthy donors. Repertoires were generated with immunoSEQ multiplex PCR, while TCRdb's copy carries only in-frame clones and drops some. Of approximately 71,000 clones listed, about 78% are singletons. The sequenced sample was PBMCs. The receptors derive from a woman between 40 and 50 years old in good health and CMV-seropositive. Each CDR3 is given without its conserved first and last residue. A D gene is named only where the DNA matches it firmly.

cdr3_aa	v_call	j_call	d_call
ASSQDYIGETQY	TRBV5-6	TRBJ2-5	.
ASSTTDSLEETQY	TRBV28	TRBJ2-5	.
ASSWQVAAGRETQY	TRBV5-6	TRBJ2-5	.
ASRGITGELF	TRBV2	TRBJ2-2	.
ASSENFYEQY	TRBV10-1	TRBJ2-7	.
ASSGTGNEKLF	TRBV2	TRBJ1-4	TRBD1
ASSVEAGITDTQY	TRBV9	TRBJ2-3	TRBD2
AWTRDRESGELF	TRBV30	TRBJ2-2	TRBD1
ASSLATGVTYNEQF	TRBV5-6	TRBJ2-1	.
ASQYGGATNEKLF	TRBV19	TRBJ1-4	.
ASSLLAGGMEETQY	TRBV11-2	TRBJ2-5	TRBD2
SVSPGTGGYEQY	TRBV29-1	TRBJ2-7	TRBD1
ASSDLPDTFVAGHYGYT	TRBV9	TRBJ1-2	.
ASSIAGQGTYEQY	TRBV19	TRBJ2-7	TRBD1
AWSVQSGGETQY	TRBV30	TRBJ2-5	TRBD2
ASSQYPRQGYNSPLH	TRBV9	TRBJ1-6	TRBD1
ASSLYGTVH	TRBV7-2	TRBJ2-7	TRBD1
ASQGLGNTIY	TRBV6-1	TRBJ1-3	.
ASSGGQGTDTQY	TRBV5-1	TRBJ2-3	TRBD1
ASSVQGRSTDTQY	TRBV5-4	TRBJ2-3	.